This T cell receptor (beta chain) was captured in a study of T cells in Graves' hyperthyroidism and ophthalmopathy. Overall study context: Peripheral blood samples were taken at initial diagnosis, prior to any treatment. Notes on the study in general: Blood also carried most thyroid clonotypes expanded above 0.001.

This CDR3 has 17 residues. The V gene end was trimmed by 3 bases and the J gene end by 0 bases; junction bases not matched to a gene: 4. The V gene's germline CDR1 is PRHDT and CDR2 FYEKMQ (reference sequence). In regard to this clonotype: What it binds is unknown. A read error is likely, as this CDR3 ends without the conserved phenylalanine or tryptophan.

RNA transcripts provided the source from which TCR beta CDR3 regions were amplified. During a first-round RT-PCR of the TCR CDR3, the HTBI primer set was used. One entry per CDR3 protein, called by TCRdb with MiXCR from the multiplex PCR reads. The data contain about 350,000 distinct CDR3 sequences, roughly 15% of them singletons. Blood was obtained at the first hyperthyroidism diagnosis, which preceded any ophthalmopathy symptoms. PBMCs stemmed from around 10 ml fresh peripheral blood. V and J are TRBV13 and TRBJ2-6; TRBD1 agrees at 8 bases. The sequenced sample consisted of blood. This receptor was identified in a woman aged 25 to 39 with Graves' hyperthyroidism that later progressed to Graves' ophthalmopathy. CDR3 DNA: TGTGCCAGCAGCTTGACAGGGGTCTACTCTGGGGCCAACGTCCTGACTATC. This gives the protein CASSLTGVYSGANVLTI.